The 25 T cell receptor beta chains given below trace back to one sample, sequenced in a study of T cell responses to AZD1222 COVID-19 vaccine. Sequenced by immunoSEQ multiplex PCR; TCRdb stores in-frame clones only, minus some. Here the sample spans 150,000 or so clones, 85% to 90% being singletons. The input for sequencing was peripheral blood, taken on day 0 of MenACWY control vaccination. All receptors come from an adult in good health.

The chain uses TRBV19 and TRBJ2-7; D remains unclear. The CDR3 spans 12 residues. Per germline, CDR1 LNHDA and CDR2 SQIVND (reference sequence). V was trimmed by 5 bases and J by 7 bases, leaving 12 bases between them. The CDR3 region has the DNA TGTGCCAGTAGTTGGCAGGCAAGGGAGCAGTACGTC. The encoded protein is CASSWQAREQYV.

As to this clone: One end of the junction fails to match germline, which may point to a read error. CDR3 sequence (DNA): TGTGCTAGCAGCCAGGGAGGGGTGAACGAGCAGTACTTC. This codes for CASSQGGVNEQYF. The chain employs TRBV7-7 and TRBJ2-7; TRBD2 agrees at 7 bases. The CDR3 sequence is 13 residues long. CDR1 SSHAT and CDR2 FNYEAQ come from the germline V gene (reference sequence).

This chain links TRBV18 with TRBJ2-3, with TRBD2 identical over 10 bases. The CDR3 runs to 15 residues. V gave up 4 bases and J gave up 2 bases; unmatched junction bases: 3. Germline loops: CDR1 KGHSH, CDR2 LQKENI. The CDR3 bases are TGTGCCAGCTCACGACTAGCGGGTGTCACAGATACGCAGTATTTT. This gives the protein CASSRLAGVTDTQYF. Full variable domain (remainder filled in from reference TRBV18 and TRBJ2-3): NAGVMQNPRHLVRRRGQEARLRCSPMKGHSHVYWYRQLPEEGLKFMVYLQKENIIDESGMPKERFSAEFPKEGPSILRIQQVVRGDSAAYFCASSRLAGVTDTQYFGPGTRLTVL.

J is TRBJ2-5 and V is TRBV5-1; D is possibly TRBD2 (6 bases). Trimming pared 4 bases from V and 2 bases from J, leaving 12 bases between. The germline V gene encodes CDR1 SGHRS and CDR2 YFSETQ. This CDR3 is 14 amino acids long. CDR3 in DNA: TGCGCCAGCAGCCCCGGGACTCTACAAGAGACCCAGTACTTC. Its translation: CASSPGTLQETQYF.

The chain employs TRBV6-5 and TRBJ1-2; 7 bases match TRBD1. The V segment lost 5 bases and the J segment 7 bases; nucleotides outside the gene matches: 4. CDR1 is MNHEY, CDR2 SVGAGI, per germline. The CDR3 loop spans 12 amino acids. The CDR3 DNA follows: TGTGCCAGCAGTCCTAACAGGGGTGGCTACACCTTC. It specifies CASSPNRGGYTF.

This rearrangement joins TRBV7-3 to TRBJ2-2; 7 positions match TRBD1. The CDR3 spans 14 residues. With V trimmed by 3 bases and J by 3 bases, 1 base remained unmatched. CDR1 is SGHTA and CDR2 is FQGTGA in the germline V gene. CDR3 sequence (DNA): TGTGCCAGCAGCTTCGGGACAGACACCGGGGAGCTGTTTTTT. Its translation is CASSFGTDTGELFF.

The chain combines TRBV20-1 with TRBJ1-2, with unresolved D. This CDR3 region has 9 residues. The V gene lost 0 bases and the J gene lost 8 bases, with 1 base spanning the gap. The germline V gene has CDR1 DFQATT and CDR2 SNEGSKA (reference sequence). The CDR3 sequence: CSAREGYTF. CDR3 coding DNA: TGCAGTGCTAGAGAGGGCTACACCTTC.

This clone has only one observation. This rearrangement joins TRBV28 to TRBJ1-5; 7 bases map to TRBD1. The CDR3 is 15 amino acids. The trim removed 6 bases at V and 4 bases at J, leaving 9 bases unmatched. From germline, CDR1 is MDHEN and CDR2 SYDVKM. The CDR3, as DNA: TGTGCCAGCAGCTCGACAGGGTTTGTGAATCAGCCCCAGCATTTT. This gives the protein CASSSTGFVNQPQHF.

The rearrangement links TRBV28 to TRBJ1-2; D is uncertain. Germline V gene lookup returns CDR1 MDHEN and CDR2 SYDVKM. The germline V and J ends were trimmed by 5 bases and 2 bases, with 3 bases remaining between them. The CDR3 covers 11 residues. The CDR3 loop reads CASSENYGYTF. CDR3 DNA sequence: TGTGCCAGCAGTGAAAACTATGGCTACACCTTC.

This clone has a single count. The CDR3: CASSPGLAPSWSYEQYF. For the CDR3, the DNA is TGCGCCAGCAGTCCGGGACTAGCGCCTTCGTGGTCCTACGAGCAGTACTTC. V gene TRBV5-1 combines with J gene TRBJ2-7; TRBD2 aligns across 10 bases. The CDR3 runs to 17 residues. Germline loops: CDR1 SGHRS, CDR2 YFSETQ. With V trimmed by 5 bases and J by 1 base, 12 bases remained unmatched.

This chain uses TRBV7-8 with TRBJ1-5, with 7 bases fitting TRBD1. Looked up from germline, CDR1 is SGHVS and CDR2 is FQNEAQ. The CDR3 consists of 17 residues. Losses at the gene ends were 2 bases for V and 1 base for J; bases not matched to a gene: 8. The CDR3 protein is CASSLWGLTGSNQPQHF. For the CDR3, the DNA is TGTGCCAGCAGCTTATGGGGTTTGACAGGGAGCAATCAGCCCCAGCATTTT.

This sequence joins TRBV24-1 and TRBJ1-2, with TRBD1 as a possible D gene (6 bases). CDR1 is KGHDR, CDR2 SFDVKD, per germline. Trimming removed 3 bases at V and 8 bases at J, with 12 bases between. The length of the CDR3 is 13 residues. The CDR3 nucleotides are TGTGCCACCAGTGATACAGGGATAGAGGGCTACACCTTC. This gives the protein CATSDTGIEGYTF.

Here the CDR3 reads CSVASPGELFF. The CDR3 nucleotides read TGCAGCGTTGCAAGCCCCGGGGAGCTGTTTTTT. The chain uses TRBV29-1 and TRBJ2-2; the D is unclear. Per germline, CDR1 SQVTM and CDR2 ANQGSEA. The V end lost 4 bases, the J end lost 6 bases, and 6 bases lay between the germline ends. The CDR3 totals 11 residues.

The chain joins TRBV9 to TRBJ2-1, with D unresolved. The CDR3 totals 13 residues. V gave up 1 base and J gave up 12 bases, with 14 bases separating them. Germline CDR1 SGDLS, CDR2 YYNGEE. CDR3 nucleotide sequence: TGTGCCAGCAGCGTATCTGGGCATCAGTTGCAGTTCTTC. This codes for CASSVSGHQLQFF.

This clone was seen a handful of times. The chain is built from TRBV5-4 and TRBJ1-1; no reliable D call. Germline V gene lookup returns CDR1 SGHNT and CDR2 YYREEE (reference sequence). There are 14 residues in the CDR3. The V end lost 0 bases, the J end lost 3 bases, and 9 bases lay between the germline ends. CDR3 residues: CASSLAEEHTEAFF. The CDR3 DNA reads as TGTGCCAGCAGCTTGGCCGAGGAGCACACTGAAGCTTTCTTT.

The genes are TRBV30 and TRBJ1-1; D gene ambiguous. The CDR3 extends over 11 amino acids. Trimming pared 4 bases from V and 7 bases from J, leaving 10 bases between. CDR1 and CDR2 from the germline V gene are GTSNPN and SVGIG (reference sequence). This chain's CDR3 is CAWNPPGEAFF. DNA of the CDR3: TGTGCCTGGAACCCTCCTGGTGAAGCTTTCTTT.

The rearrangement links TRBV18 to TRBJ2-1; D remains unclear. The germline V gene encodes CDR1 KGHSH and CDR2 LQKENI. This CDR3 spans 14 amino acids. The V and J ends lost 5 bases and 0 bases respectively, with 8 bases between them. CDR3 amino acids: CASSLRASYNEQFF. The CDR3 DNA reads TGTGCCAGCTCATTACGGGCCTCCTACAATGAGCAGTTCTTC. The full variable domain, with the rest looked up from reference TRBV18 and TRBJ2-1, is NAGVMQNPRHLVRRRGQEARLRCSPMKGHSHVYWYRQLPEEGLKFMVYLQKENIIDESGMPKERFSAEFPKEGPSILRIQQVVRGDSAAYFCASSLRASYNEQFFGPGTRLTVL.

The J gene is TRBJ2-3, the V gene TRBV29-1, with TRBD2 matching over 9 bases. V lost 6 bases, J lost 4 bases, and 11 bases stayed unmatched. This CDR3 is built from 15 residues. The germline V gene has CDR1 SQVTM and CDR2 ANQGSEA. The CDR3 nucleotides are TGCAGCGTGCGGCGCGGAGCGGGAGGAGCAGATACGCAGTATTTT. As protein: CSVRRGAGGADTQYF.

The V call is TRBV24-1, the J call TRBJ1-2; no firm D call. Germline CDR1 KGHDR, CDR2 SFDVKD. The CDR3 length is 14 residues. Trimming pared 2 bases from V and 6 bases from J, leaving 12 bases between. The CDR3 sequence is CATSDWRVGNGYTF. The DNA for the CDR3 is TGTGCCACCAGTGATTGGAGGGTGGGAAATGGCTACACCTTC.

The rearrangement links TRBV2 to TRBJ1-6, with D hard to call. The CDR3 is 15 residues long. The V end was cut by 2 bases, the J end by 6 bases, with 11 bases between. Germline V gene sequence: CDR1 SNHLY, CDR2 FYNNEI. The CDR3 DNA follows: TGTGCCAGCAGTGAATTGGAGGTTGGTAATTCACCCCTCCACTTT. Its translation: CASSELEVGNSPLHF.

CDR3 sequence (DNA): TGTGCCAGCAGTTTTGGGGATCGGGACACCGGGGAGCTGTTTTTT. Its translation: CASSFGDRDTGELFF. This sequence joins TRBV28 and TRBJ2-2; D not resolved. CDR3 size: 15 residues. CDR1 is MDHEN and CDR2 is SYDVKM in the germline V gene. V lost 3 bases to trimming and J lost 3 bases, with 11 bases between them.

CDR3 region: CASSSPIPGQRNEQYF. In DNA, the CDR3 is TGTGCCAGCAGTTCCCCCATCCCGGGACAGAGGAACGAGCAGTACTTC. The genes are TRBV6-2 or TRBV6-3 and TRBJ2-7, with 7 bases lining up with TRBD1. This CDR3 has 16 residues. The germline CDR1 and CDR2 sequences are MNHEY and SVGEGT. V gave up 4 bases and J gave up 5 bases; unmatched junction bases: 14.

The DNA for the CDR3 is TGTGCCAGTAGTGCCCGGACAGGTTCCGTCTCCTACAATGAGCAGTTCTTC. This gives the protein CASSARTGSVSYNEQFF. V usage is TRBV19 and J usage is TRBJ2-1, with 7 bases aligning to TRBD1. Germline V gene sequence: CDR1 LNHDA, CDR2 SQIVND (reference sequence). The CDR3 covers 17 residues. V dropped 5 bases and J dropped 0; count of bases not matched to a gene: 10.

The chain has TRBV10-3 and TRBJ2-1; 10 bases map to TRBD2. The CDR3 is 16 residues long. V was clipped by 6 bases and J by 3 bases; unmatched bases: 8. Germline V CDR1 and CDR2: ENHRY, SYGVKD. The CDR3 protein is CAISLYGTSDYNEQFF. The CDR3 DNA is TGTGCCATCAGCTTATACGGGACTAGCGACTACAATGAGCAGTTCTTC.

The CDR3 sequence: CASSLERSNQPQHF. Written as DNA, the CDR3 is TGTGCCAGCAGCTTGGAGAGGAGCAATCAGCCCCAGCATTTT. The gene calls are TRBV5-6 and TRBJ1-5, with D uncertain. The V end lost 0 bases, the J end lost 1 base, and 5 bases lay between the germline ends. The germline gives CDR1 SGHDT, CDR2 YYEEEE. The CDR3 is made up of 14 amino acids.